These T cell receptor beta chains were read from a single sample in a study of blood T cell repertoires in COVID-19. TCRdb's table, derived via immunoSEQ multiplex PCR, lists solely in-frame clones and lacks some. The table lists 200,000 to 250,000 clones, more than 75% of them singletons, with 5.2% in the top ten. Sequencing was performed on peripheral blood. The receptors derive from a woman between 65 and 79 years old with COVID-19, enrolled during active disease. CDR3s include the opening cysteine and the closing phenylalanine or tryptophan. A D gene is named only where the DNA matches it firmly. Expanded clones are given a class, and other clones once, few, many or no size at all.

abundance	v_gene	j_gene	d_gene	CDR3aa	CDR3nt
NA	TRBV7-3	TRBJ2-3	TRBD1	CASSKDLQGFVYF	TGTGCCAGCAGCAAAGACCTACAGGGGTTTGTATATTTT
NA	TRBV18	TRBJ1-6	NA	CASSPLSRDTPLHF	TGTGCCAGCTCACCCCTGTCCAGGGATACCCCCCTCCACTTT
NA	TRBV9	TRBJ2-2	NA	CASSVVAAGSGTGELFF	TGTGCCAGCAGCGTAGTAGCGGCGGGGAGCGGCACCGGGGAGCTGTTTTTT
NA	TRBV29-1	TRBJ1-2	NA	CSVEGGSLNYGYTF	TGCAGCGTTGAGGGGGGATCCCTCAACTATGGCTACACCTTC
NA	TRBV28	TRBJ1-6	NA	CASREAQAYSPLHF	TGTGCCAGCAGGGAGGCACAAGCTTATTCACCCCTCCACTTT
few	TRBV9	TRBJ1-2	NA	CASSVAPQGSRYGYTF	TGTGCCAGCAGCGTAGCCCCGCAGGGATCTAGGTATGGCTACACCTTC
NA	TRBV28	TRBJ2-6	TRBD1	CASSSGQFSSGANVLTF	TGTGCCAGCAGTTCGGGACAGTTTAGCTCTGGGGCCAACGTCCTGACTTTC
NA	TRBV19	TRBJ2-7	TRBD1	CASSQQGAVSYEQYF	TGTGCCAGTAGTCAACAGGGGGCCGTCTCCTACGAGCAGTACTTC
NA	TRBV12-3/TRBV12-4	TRBJ2-1	NA	CASTLTEYNEQFF	TGTGCCAGCACTTTAACAGAATACAATGAGCAGTTCTTC
NA	TRBV28	TRBJ1-2	NA	CASRPNRAGVYGYTF	TGTGCCAGCAGACCTAACCGGGCAGGGGTATATGGCTACACCTTC
NA	TRBV5-6	TRBJ1-2	TRBD1	CASSSEDRGGYGYTF	TGTGCCAGCAGCTCAGAGGACAGGGGCGGGTATGGCTACACCTTC
NA	TRBV6-1	TRBJ1-2	NA	CASSDVPGQPKGGYTF	TGTGCCAGCAGTGACGTTCCAGGACAGCCTAAAGGAGGCTACACCTTC
NA	TRBV4-2	TRBJ2-7	TRBD1	CASSRFRDSLYEQYF	TGTGCCAGCAGCCGCTTTAGGGACAGCCTTTACGAGCAGTACTTC
few	TRBV6-5	TRBJ1-1	NA	CASRQDGNTEAFF	TGTGCCAGCCGACAGGACGGGAACACTGAAGCTTTCTTT
NA	TRBV3-1/TRBV3-2	TRBJ2-7	NA	CASSQGAGNEQYF	TGTGCCAGCAGCCAAGGGGCAGGAAACGAGCAGTACTTC
few	TRBV7-3	TRBJ2-3	NA	CASSLQGTDTQYF	TGTGCCAGCAGCTTGCAGGGGACAGATACGCAGTATTTT
NA	TRBV6-5	TRBJ2-1	TRBD2	CASSYSGTSDNEQFF	TGTGCCAGCAGTTATTCCGGGACTAGCGACAATGAGCAGTTCTTC
NA	TRBV29-1	TRBJ2-1	NA	CSASDRAVYNEQFF	TGCAGCGCGTCGGACAGAGCGGTCTACAATGAGCAGTTCTTC
NA	TRBV5-1	TRBJ1-5	NA	CASSLLTDQPQHF	TGCGCCAGCAGCCTCCTGACAGATCAGCCCCAGCATTTT
once	TRBV5-8	TRBJ2-1	NA	CAGRYRQVGYNEQFF	TGTGCCGGCAGGTACCGACAGGTGGGCTACAATGAGCAGTTCTTC
NA	TRBV6-5	TRBJ1-1	TRBD1	CASSLGQNIMNTEAFF	TGTGCCAGCAGTTTGGGACAGAATATCATGAACACTGAAGCTTTCTTT
NA	TRBV29-1	TRBJ2-1	NA	CSAGAPNNEQFF	TGCAGCGCTGGGGCGCCGAACAATGAGCAGTTCTTC
NA	TRBV2	TRBJ1-3	TRBD1	CASSGQGARGNTIYF	TGTGCCAGCAGTGGACAGGGGGCTAGAGGAAACACCATATATTTT
NA	TRBV5-8	TRBJ1-5	TRBD1	CASSLGYRDRPVF	TGTGCCAGCAGCTTGGGTTACCGGGACAGGCCAGTTTTT
many	TRBV3-1/TRBV3-2	TRBJ2-1	NA	CASSQAPSGSHEQFF	TGTGCCAGCAGCCAAGCTCCCTCAGGGTCCCATGAGCAGTTCTTC
few	TRBV19	TRBJ1-3	TRBD1	CASSIRDRISGNTIYF	TGTGCCAGTAGTATCCGGGACAGAATCTCTGGAAACACCATATATTTT
NA	TRBV7-9	TRBJ2-7	TRBD2	CASRPTGTSGLEQYF	TGTGCCAGCAGACCTACCGGGACTAGCGGCCTCGAGCAGTACTTC
NA	TRBV4-3	TRBJ2-2	TRBD1	CASSQGQGTGELFF	TGCGCCAGCAGCCAGGGACAGGGGACCGGGGAGCTGTTTTTT
NA	TRBV6-6	TRBJ1-4	TRBD1	CASGPGTGFKLFF	TGTGCCAGCGGGCCCGGGACAGGGTTTAAACTGTTTTTT
NA	TRBV2	TRBJ2-3	NA	CASSPQGLRSDTQYF	TGTGCCAGCAGTCCGCAGGGCCTTCGATCAGATACGCAGTATTTT
NA	TRBV7-8	TRBJ2-1	NA	CASSLALENEQFF	TGTGCCAGCAGCTTAGCGCTGGAGAATGAGCAGTTCTTC
NA	TRBV28	TRBJ1-2	TRBD1	CASSLGGTGTYGYTF	TGTGCCAGCAGTTTAGGCGGGACAGGGACCTATGGCTACACCTTC
NA	TRBV30	TRBJ2-2	NA	CAWRAEGVGELFF	TGTGCCTGGAGGGCAGAGGGGGTCGGGGAGCTGTTTTTT
NA	TRBV7-2	TRBJ1-5	NA	CASSLAQGQPQHF	TGTGCCAGCAGCTTAGCTCAGGGCCAGCCCCAGCATTTT
NA	TRBV15	TRBJ2-1	NA	CATSRGAVNNEQFF	TGTGCCACCAGCAGAGGGGCCGTAAACAATGAGCAGTTCTTC
NA	TRBV28	TRBJ2-7	TRBD1	CASSFGTGLSYEQYF	TGTGCCAGCAGCTTTGGGACAGGTCTCTCCTACGAGCAGTACTTC
NA	TRBV11-2	TRBJ2-3	NA	CASRSMKHASTDTQYF	TGTGCCAGCCGGTCGATGAAGCACGCTAGCACAGATACGCAGTATTTT
NA	TRBV19	TRBJ2-5	NA	CASSIAPTRQETQYF	TGTGCCAGTAGTATAGCCCCCACTAGACAAGAGACCCAGTACTTC
few	TRBV19	TRBJ2-4	NA	CASSIATKRLAGSGNIQYF	TGTGCCAGTAGTATTGCCACGAAAAGGCTAGCTGGATCGGGAAACATTCAGTACTTC
NA	TRBV6-2/TRBV6-3	TRBJ2-1	TRBD1	CASSLTGTGGGEQFF	TGTGCCAGCAGCCTCACCGGGACAGGGGGGGGTGAGCAGTTCTTC
few	TRBV3-1/TRBV3-2	TRBJ2-7	TRBD2	CASSHGTSGQYEQYF	TGTGCCAGCAGCCATGGGACTAGCGGTCAATACGAGCAGTACTTC
NA	TRBV29-1	TRBJ2-7	TRBD1	CSVARDRGRLDEQYF	TGCAGCGTTGCCCGGGACAGGGGGCGCTTGGACGAGCAGTACTTC
NA	TRBV5-1	TRBJ2-7	TRBD1	CASSFGTGGVNEQYF	TGCGCCAGCAGCTTCGGGACAGGAGGTGTCAACGAGCAGTACTTC
few	TRBV28	TRBJ2-5	NA	CASSLGRTQYF	TGTGCCAGCAGTTTAGGTAGGACCCAGTACTTC
few	TRBV4-2	TRBJ2-6	NA	CASSPRADLGGANVLTF	TGTGCCAGCAGCCCTAGAGCGGACTTGGGCGGGGCCAACGTCCTGACTTTC
NA	TRBV7-2	TRBJ2-3	NA	CASSLGLRGTDTQYF	TGTGCCAGCAGCTTGGGGTTACGGGGGACAGATACGCAGTATTTT
NA	TRBV14	TRBJ2-2	TRBD2	CASSPRLGTSDSGELFF	TGTGCCAGCAGCCCGCGTCTAGGGACTAGCGATTCCGGGGAGCTGTTTTTT
NA	TRBV7-9	TRBJ1-4	TRBD1	CASSEGQATNEKLFF	TGTGCCAGCAGCGAGGGACAGGCAACTAATGAAAAACTGTTTTTT
NA	TRBV30	TRBJ1-1	NA	CAWSVSRNTEAFF	TGTGCCTGGAGTGTATCTCGGAACACTGAAGCTTTCTTT
few	TRBV7-2	TRBJ1-3	NA	CASSHPGNTIYF	TGTGCCAGCAGCCATCCTGGAAACACCATATATTTT
NA	TRBV25-1	TRBJ1-2	NA	CASSERGANYGYTF	TGTGCCAGCAGTGAACGAGGAGCTAACTATGGCTACACCTTC
NA	TRBV18	TRBJ2-5	NA	CASSPPSLGETQYF	TGTGCCAGCTCACCACCGTCCCTCGGGGAGACCCAGTACTTC
few	TRBV4-3	TRBJ2-1	NA	CASSQELGLSSLFSYNEQFF	TGCGCCAGCAGCCAAGAACTGGGACTCTCCTCCTTGTTCTCCTACAATGAGCAGTTCTTC
NA	TRBV28	TRBJ2-1	TRBD2	CASSVGLAKNNEQFF	TGTGCCAGCAGTGTGGGACTAGCAAAAAACAATGAGCAGTTCTTC
NA	TRBV30	TRBJ1-1	TRBD1	CAWSNRGNTEAFF	TGTGCCTGGAGTAACAGGGGAAACACTGAAGCTTTCTTT